The T cell receptor beta chain under discussion was sequenced for a study of OX40 agonist ivuxolimab in advanced cancers. Overall study: Every 2 weeks, ivuxolimab was infused into the patients intravenously at between 0.01 and 10 mg/kg. Males comprised 70% to 85% of the group, whose mean age was approximately 61 years (range about 20 to 79). Study observations and caveats: There were, on average, more expanded clones in CD8+ T cells than in CD4+.

Peripheral blood came from all dose cohorts at three timepoints. TCRdb's copy holds only in-frame clones and misses some; the assay was immunoSEQ multiplex PCR. The sample comprises tens of thousands of clones, approximately 85% of which are singletons, and 0.2% to 0.25% rests with the top ten. The CDR3 sequence is 14 residues long. Germline V CDR1 and CDR2: ENHRY, SYGVKD. Trimming took 3 bases from V and 7 from J; bases not matched to a gene: 6. Regarding this clone: Its antigen remains unidentified.

The rearrangement joins TRBV10-3 to TRBJ1-5; 7 nucleotides match TRBD1. Sample: CD4+ or CD8+ T cells sorted from blood, taken in a trial of the OX40 agonist ivuxolimab. This receptor was taken from an adult with an advanced solid tumor such as melanoma, head and neck, liver or kidney cancer. For the CDR3, the DNA is TGTGCCATCAGTGAATTGGCAGGGGGGCAGCCCCAGCATTTT. Its protein is CAISELAGGQPQHF.